This T cell receptor beta chain is from a study of control samples from healthy donors and cancer patients (dated by TCRdb to about 2020). Turning to this clone: Its antigen is unknown. The record has no base qualities; no much larger clone is one base away.

Receptor libraries were prepared by the immunoSEQ multiplex PCR assay. TCRdb carries this immuneACCESS record with in-frame sequences only. Its versions omit some clonotypes, under half of them owing to an unresolved V gene in the studies checked, with the rest unexplained. The sample data list over 110,000 clones, and roughly 89% of these were observed just once. About 11% of the sample comes from the top ten. The CDR3 goes from the cysteine to the phenylalanine over 13 residues. The read is trimmed to its CDR3 DNA, 39 bases read in frame from base 1. After removal of 8 bases from V and 11 bases from J, the junction retains 14 bases not matched to a gene. The germline V gene sets CDR1 to SNHLY and CDR2 to FYNNEI.

This receptor chain uses TRBV2 and TRBJ1-1; the junction holds 7 bases that match TRBD1. This receptor was obtained from a man in his thirties or forties in good health. Sequencing was done on a sample of blood. In nucleotides, the sequence is TGTGCCAGCCGGGTCATGACAGGGTCTGCTGCTTTCTTT. This gives the protein CASRVMTGSAAFF.